The clone carrying this T cell receptor beta chain was seen a few times. The antigen remains undetermined. In TCRdb, the 5' RACE reads were re-called with MiXCR into one record per CDR3 protein. The data show about 250,000 distinct CDR3 sequences, under 35% seen once. This specimen comes from a study of CD8 T cells in ankylosing spondylitis. Broader study findings: Relatively scarce in peripheral blood, disease-linked clones were CD8+. Disease-linked clones reportedly showed significant enrichment in matched ankylosing spondylitis synovial fluid.

Material for sequencing was blood, either unsorted or a sorted T cell fraction (not recorded which). The source of this sequence is a male donor with ankylosing spondylitis or in good health (not recorded which).

CDR3 residues: CASTQQHNQPQHF. CDR3 nucleotide sequence: TGTGCCAGCACCCAGCAACACAATCAGCCCCAGCATTTT. The chain carries TRBV12-3 or TRBV12-4 and TRBJ1-5; D ambiguous. The CDR3 runs to 13 residues. Trimming pared 7 bases from V and 3 bases from J, leaving 10 bases between.